This T cell receptor beta chain was sequenced in a study of T cells in Graves' hyperthyroidism and ophthalmopathy (dated by TCRdb to about 2019). About the investigation overall: Peripheral blood samples were taken at initial diagnosis, before any treatment was given. A discovery cohort of about a hundred patients, approximately 44 with Graves' ophthalmopathy and 57 with stable Graves' hyperthyroidism, was used to find distinguishing TCR V-J signatures. Prospective prediction of ophthalmopathy was tested in an independent validation cohort of 18 to 20 hyperthyroidism patients and 17 patients who later progressed to ophthalmopathy. The approximately 97 discovery patients were randomly divided into training and test sets at a 7:3 ratio. In addition, the study compared T-cell repertoires in thyroid tissue and in blood from roughly 6 Graves' hyperthyroidism patients. Once sampling was done, hyperthyroidism patients were given methimazole at a starting dose of 30 mg daily, whereas ophthalmopathy patients were given high-dose intravenous methylprednisolone. The paper reports TCR Vbeta CDR3 sequencing of some 140 peripheral blood samples: around 45 ophthalmopathy, roughly 80 hyperthyroidism and approximately 17 progressor patients.

Amplification of TCR beta CDR3 regions was carried out from RNA transcripts. A first-round RT-PCR of the TCR CDR3 used the HTBI primer set with the Qiagen OneStep RT-PCR kit. A second multiplex PCR round built the libraries, followed by size selection and purification. The libraries were sequenced on an Illumina HiSeq2000 using paired-end 100 bp reads. Per the authors' processing: SOAPnuke was used to process the raw data, with reads discarded if the reads contained adapters or uncalled bases, had a mean Phred below 15, or lacked an exact constant-primer or identifier match. High-quality paired reads were merged using COPE v1.2.5, and each unique nucleotide sequence was defined as a clonotype. Clonotypes were aligned to IMGT TRBV, TRBD and TRBJ reference segments using MiTCR v1.1. The analysis was restricted to V-J combinations with a frequency above 0.0001, which together covered 99% to 99.2% of the repertoires. The TCS score was defined as F50 (clonal expansion) divided by E x V (chaos), with BLOSUM62-based TCRdist calculated between CDR3 peptides within each V-J. Welch's t-statistics and random forest reduced just over 500 V-J features to under 15, which were used in a naive Bayes classifier (R e1071). TCRdb reprocessing: public reads trimmed at Q25 with fastp, clones called with MiXCR, in-frame beta chains kept. Each entry is one CDR3 protein sequence, shown with its most common DNA and genes. The V and J calls come from TCRdb's annotation, not from the publication. This sample comprises a few hundred thousand distinct CDR3 sequences, about 15% of them detected only once. In total, the top ten clones hold under 8% of the sample.

V is cut by 9 bases and J by 2 bases, and the space between the germline ends is 14 bases. Including cysteine and phenylalanine, the CDR3 has 13 amino acids. The retained sequence is limited to the CDR3, 39 bases, with the frame set at the first base. CDR1 MNHNS and CDR2 SASEGT were looked up in the germline V gene. General conclusions and limits of the study: Blood samples also contained most of the expanded thyroid clonotypes (frequency above 0.001), which suggests that blood repertoires may reflect thyroid immune responses. Sample size was not statistically predetermined, and investigators were not blinded to group allocation. In cross-validation, a model built on a 13 V-J signature told ophthalmopathy apart from stable hyperthyroidism with 85% to 90% sensitivity and about 81% specificity, and in testing the same model reached 80%/75%. In validation, progression to ophthalmopathy was predicted by the model with around 71% sensitivity and under 85% specificity, a median of roughly 6 months before onset.

A patient counted as having stable Graves' hyperthyroidism if no progression to ophthalmopathy occurred over 18 months of follow-up. Hyperthyroidism patients were aged 18 to 65 years and newly diagnosed, with disease duration of less than 2 months. The study excluded patients with uncontrolled infections, other autoimmune diseases, pregnancy or lactation. Diagnoses were based on clinical symptoms, serum thyroxine and TRAb, thyroid ultrasound and orbital computed tomography. PBMCs were separated from around 9.1 ml of fresh peripheral blood using Ficoll-Paque density gradient centrifugation. Total RNA was extracted with Trizol reagent, and quality was checked on an Agilent 2100 Bioanalyzer. This clonotype was recorded at least ten times. Its target antigen remains unknown. Base qualities were left out, and no much larger clone turns up one base away.

The chain employs TRBV6-1 and TRBJ2-7; tentative D gene TRBD1, with 5 bases matching. This receptor was taken from a woman younger than 45 with Graves' hyperthyroidism. The material sequenced was blood. The CDR3 loop reads CASTRELTYEQYF. DNA sequence: TGTGCCAGTACCAGGGAACTTACCTACGAGCAGTACTTC.